The entry that follows covers one TCR beta chain sequence. The antigen this receptor binds is unknown. No base quality information exists; no much larger clone differs at one position. TCRbeta CDR3 regions were amplified from genomic DNA using the immunoSEQ Assay, a bias-controlled multiplex PCR. Per the authors' processing: Nucleated cell counts per sample were estimated from amplification of reference gene primers within the assay. To quantify the absolute abundance of each unique TCRbeta CDR3 rearrangement, sequence reads were collapsed and filtered. For each sample, productive Simpson clonality was calculated as the square root of Simpson's diversity index over productive rearrangements. In its TCRdb copy, this immuneACCESS table keeps in-frame sequences only and misses some clones. Where compared with another copy, unresolved V genes explain less than half of these, and the others have no known cause. The V and J calls and the clone size are those of that table, but D and trimming were determined from the DNA. For this sample the table gives approximately 330,000 clones, of which approximately 90% were detected only once. Of the sample, 9.9% falls within the top ten clones.

The data stem from a study of blood T cell repertoires in COVID-19 (dated by TCRdb to between 2020 and 2021). Looking at the study overall: Samples from collaborators originated in the United States, Italy and Spain and spanned both the acute and convalescent phases of COVID-19. The material from the prospective study consisted of cDNA or gDNA derived from T cells, B-cell-depleted T cells, or PBMCs. The dataset comprised deeply sampled blood TCRbeta repertoires from subjects exposed to, actively infected with, or recovered from COVID-19. The repertoires were released in a freely available public database meant as a resource for research on the immune response to SARS-CoV-2. The samples were drawn from two sources: the first 160 participants of the ongoing ImmuneRACE study, and 1,000 to 1,500 subjects contributed by 6 global collaborators. A de-identified subject ID, COVID-19 status, age in years and sex were almost always included in the sample metadata. Where available, HLA class I and class II types were obtained from metadata supplied by the sample provider rather than from assay-based typing. What the authors observed across the whole study: How much clinical and demographic metadata was included differed by source and by participant, and the metadata was provided uncurated.

One collaborating source in Seattle enrolled patients during active infection and followed them longitudinally through the course of disease. Collaborating institutions collected whole blood in K2EDTA tubes following their own protocols. Collaborator samples were shipped for TCRbeta analysis as frozen whole blood, isolated PBMCs, or DNA extracted from either sample type. From the cysteine through the phenylalanine, the CDR3 covers 15 amino acids. The only DNA kept is the CDR3, 45 bases in frame from the first base. CDR1 and CDR2 are read off the germline V gene as MDHEN and SYDVKM. Here V drops 4 bases and J drops 6 bases, and the junction holds 5 bases not matched to any gene.

The specimen sequenced was peripheral blood. The rearrangement joined TRBV28 to TRBJ2-3, with TRBD1 matching 12 junction bases. The receptor was isolated from a man aged 25-40 years with COVID-19, enrolled during active disease. The CDR3 has the sequence CASSWDRGLGDTQYF. The sequenced DNA: TGTGCCAGCAGTTGGGACAGGGGGCTTGGGGATACGCAGTATTTT.